The next 8 T cell receptor beta chains were all read from a single sample in a study of response to subunit inactivated influenza vaccine. TCRdb used MiXCR to reprocess the RT-PCR reads, holding one entry per CDR3 protein. The sample holds roughly 780,000 distinct CDR3 sequences; less than 20% are singletons and the top ten take about a tenth. This specimen was PBMCs from blood, taken around 5 days after vaccination. The receptors were sampled from a man aged 45-65 years who received an inactivated influenza vaccine.

The chain carries TRBV28 and TRBJ2-5; 11 positions match TRBD1. After removal of 7 bases from V and 4 bases from J, the junction contained 14 bases not matched to a gene. CDR3 length: 17 amino acids. Germline V lookup: CDR1 MDHEN, CDR2 SYDVKM. CDR3 sequence (DNA): TGTGCCAGCAAGCTCGACGCCCTGGACAGGGGGCGAGAGACCCAGTACTTC. It codes for CASKLDALDRGRETQYF. Drawing the rest from reference TRBV28 and TRBJ2-5, the complete variable domain is DVKVTQSSRYLVKRTGEKVFLECVQDMDHENMFWYRQDPGLGLRLIYFSYDVKMKEKGDIPEGYSVSREKKERFSLILESASTNQTSMYLCASKLDALDRGRETQYFGPGTRLLVL.

This clonotype was seen many times. The rearrangement joins TRBV4-2 to TRBJ1-6; 9 nucleotides line up with TRBD1. CDR1 and CDR2 (germline): LGHNA, YNFKEQ. V shed 0 bases and J 8 bases; nucleotides not matched to a gene: 5. The length of the CDR3 is 16 residues. As DNA, the CDR3 is TGTGCCAGCAGCCAAGATAAATGGGACAGGGATTCACCCCTCCACTTT. It specifies CASSQDKWDRDSPLHF.

There are many counts of this clonotype. This chain uses TRBV12-3 or TRBV12-4 with TRBJ2-1; D is possibly TRBD1 (6 bases). V was clipped by 1 base and J by 4 bases, with 8 bases between them. The CDR3 is 14 amino acids. CDR3 loop: CASSLDREYNEQFF. Written as DNA, the CDR3 is TGTGCCAGCAGTTTAGACAGGGAGTACAATGAGCAGTTCTTC.

The table lists this clonotype with a few counts. V is TRBV12-3 or TRBV12-4 and J is TRBJ1-2, with D uncertain. The CDR3 totals 13 residues. Trimming cost V 0 bases and J 4 bases, with 6 bases left between them. CDR3 sequence (DNA): TGTGCCAGCAGTTTAGCGTCACTCTATGGCTACACCTTC. This translates into CASSLASLYGYTF.

The rearrangement links TRBV7-2 to TRBJ2-7; D possibly uses TRBD1 or TRBD2 (6 bases each). The germline CDR1 and CDR2 sequences are SGHTA and FQGNSA. There are 14 residues in the CDR3. Trimming shortened V by 2 bases and J by 5 bases, and 13 bases separated the two germline ends. The CDR3: CASSLLGGSNEQYF. DNA for the CDR3: TGTGCCAGCAGCTTATTAGGGGGGTCAAACGAGCAGTACTTC.

This chain uses TRBV20-1 with TRBJ2-5, with 8 bases that match TRBD1. The germline CDR1 and CDR2 sequences are DFQATT and SNEGSKA (reference sequence). This CDR3 has 13 amino acids. J gave up 3 bases and V 6 bases, and 6 bases lay outside the gene matches. The CDR3 sequence is CSALDRGKETQYF. CDR3 nucleotide sequence: TGCAGTGCCCTCGACAGGGGTAAAGAGACCCAGTACTTC.

The genes are TRBV6-5 and TRBJ1-4; possibly TRBD1 for D (5 bases). The length of the CDR3 is 11 residues. V gave up 10 bases and J gave up 16 bases, with 19 bases separating them. The germline gives CDR1 MNHEY, CDR2 SVGAGI. CDR3 protein: CATSEGKSEFF. The CDR3 nucleotides are TGTGCCACGAGCGAGGGGAAGTCTGAGTTTTTT.

This clonotype was detected ten times or more. The chain combines TRBV20-1 with TRBJ2-1; 7 positions match TRBD1. Per the germline V gene, CDR1 is DFQATT and CDR2 is SNEGSKA (reference sequence). This CDR3 has 15 residues. With V trimmed by 0 bases and J by 9 bases, 11 bases remained unmatched. The CDR3 loop is CSARDYLKGGGEQFF. CDR3 DNA: TGCAGTGCTAGAGATTACCTTAAAGGGGGCGGTGAGCAGTTCTTC.